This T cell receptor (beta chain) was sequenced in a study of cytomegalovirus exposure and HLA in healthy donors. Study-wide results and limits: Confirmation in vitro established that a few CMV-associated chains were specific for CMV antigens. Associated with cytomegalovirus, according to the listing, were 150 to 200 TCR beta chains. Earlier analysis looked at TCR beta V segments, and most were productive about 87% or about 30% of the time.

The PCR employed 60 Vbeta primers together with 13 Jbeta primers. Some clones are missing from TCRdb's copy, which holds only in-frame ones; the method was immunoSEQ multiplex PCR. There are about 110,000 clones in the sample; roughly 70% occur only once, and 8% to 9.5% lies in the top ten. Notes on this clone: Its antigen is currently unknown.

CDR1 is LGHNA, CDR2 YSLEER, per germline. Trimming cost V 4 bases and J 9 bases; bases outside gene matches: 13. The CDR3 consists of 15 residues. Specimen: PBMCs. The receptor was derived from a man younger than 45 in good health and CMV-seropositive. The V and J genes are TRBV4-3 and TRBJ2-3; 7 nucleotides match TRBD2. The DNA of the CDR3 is TGCGCCAGCAGCCCGGGGGGTGTACGTGGTTGGACGCAGTATTTT. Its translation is CASSPGGVRGWTQYF.